One sample yielded the 2 T cell receptor beta chains listed below, sequenced in a study of blood T cell repertoires in COVID-19. The data were produced by immunoSEQ multiplex PCR, yet TCRdb's version contains in-frame clones alone and is incomplete. The data hold around 160,000 clones, with around 87% observed a single time. The sample was PBMCs or T cells enriched from blood (not recorded which). The receptors were gathered from a woman in her 30s with acute COVID-19.

V and J are TRBV12-3 or TRBV12-4 and TRBJ1-2; D unclear. CDR3 length: 12 residues. The ends were cut back, 4 bases at V and 2 bases at J, with 5 bases in the middle. As DNA, the CDR3 is TGTGCCAGCAGTTCCGTCAACTATGGCTACACCTTC. The encoded protein is CASSSVNYGYTF.

V gene TRBV10-3 combines with J gene TRBJ2-1, with 7 bases aligning to TRBD1. The CDR3 consists of 13 residues. From germline, CDR1 is ENHRY and CDR2 SYGVKD. V shed 7 bases and J 14 bases; nucleotides not matched to a gene: 14. CDR3 residues: CAIIFGQAHCKFF. Written as DNA, the CDR3 is TGTGCCATCATTTTTGGACAGGCCCACTGTAAGTTCTTC.